This TCR beta chain is from a study of cytomegalovirus exposure and HLA in healthy donors (dated by TCRdb to 2016 to 2017). Notes on the research overall: According to an earlier analysis of 587 of the donors, 150 million to 200 million T cells yielded 90 million to 140 million unique TCR beta sequences and about 300 Gb of sequence data. About 280 gigabases of sequencing data and approximately 92 million unique TCR sequences made up an early release that covered 640 HLA-typed donors. In the later analysis, no new phenotypic data were used to find candidate immune exposures; instead, reliance was placed on TCR beta sequences and their occurrence across donors. All discovery cohort repertoires had been generated on a single sequencing platform. Four to six DR-DQ haplotypes were handled as single units for association and clustering because linkage in the cohort was strong. Using immunosequencing, the study profiled T cell repertoires from 666 subjects and related those repertoires to cytomegalovirus serostatus. A later genetic analysis took genome-wide SNP genotypes for about 55% of the roughly 700 donors and used that subset as a discovery cohort. A separate validation cohort of 100 to 150 different subjects was used in addition to the roughly 670-subject first cohort. A later analysis re-analyzed previously published TCR beta repertoires from roughly 600 donors and added high-resolution HLA genotyping to study TCR occurrence patterns. Donor age, sex, ethnicity and CMV serostatus were compiled alongside the repertoire data. Among the approximately 420 genotyped donors, approximately 76% belonged to the genetic ancestry cluster associated with self-reported Caucasian donors. Among 300 to 500 genotyped donors of the cohort, an average of around 220,000 unique TCR beta nucleotide sequences was sequenced per donor, of which roughly 17% were non-productive. Class I and class II HLA loci were covered by the typing at four-digit resolution. The number of typed donors differed by locus: about 620-630 for A, B, C, DRB1 and DQB1; 522 for DQA1; 606 for DPA1; and roughly 450 for DPB1. An earlier analysis of some 500 of the donors used high-throughput TCR beta sequencing to judge whether each TCR beta V gene segment behaved as functional or pseudogenic. The study was designed to test whether signatures of past pathogen exposure could be identified by cataloging public T cell receptors. To predict cytomegalovirus infection status, the study combined high-throughput TCR immunosequencing, statistical association of individual TCRs with disease status, and machine learning.

The paper as a whole reports these results and caveats: Cytomegalovirus status was reported to be diagnosed by the classifier with high specificity and sensitivity in both the original and validation cohorts. Because the 87-base-pair reads could not distinguish some IMGT-functional V segments, including TRBV6-2 and TRBV6-3, those segments were excluded. A later genetic analysis associated a missense DCLRE1C variant with V-gene and J-gene trimming of TCR beta chains, and an independent cohort replicated the association. A later analysis found that most CMV-associated TCR beta chains appeared HLA-restricted, with HLA associations seemingly driven largely by CMV exposure. In this cohort, only TCR beta chains were sequenced, and detectable features were limited by the absence of alpha or paired-chain data. A further reported finding was that TCR beta sequences accurately predicted the HLA-A and HLA-B alleles for most subjects in the first cohort. A later genetic analysis reported fewer N-insertions in productive TCRs among donors in an Asian-associated ancestry cluster than the roughly 700-donor mean. Immune exposure information for the cohort was limited to CMV serostatus. Because HLA typing was unavailable for some donors at each locus, only the typed subset was used in association tests. In an earlier analysis of some 550 of the donors, most TCR beta V segments were observed in productive rearrangements about 87% or about 30% of the time, broadly matching IMGT annotations. According to a later analysis, TCR association rates differed among HLA loci, with DRB1 alleles showing the most associated TCRs and HLA-C alleles showing the fewest. Approximately 16 rarely observed V segments, including chromosome 9 orphons, were excluded from the earlier analysis of approximately 500 of the donors because counts were too low. Specific HLA alleles were associated with 16,951 TCR beta sequences at a false discovery rate of 0.05 in a later analysis. A few of the identified cytomegalovirus-associated TCR beta chains were confirmed in vitro to be specific for cytomegalovirus antigens. The study gave a list of 150 to 200 TCR beta chains associated with cytomegalovirus. Most TCR sequences were seen in very few donors, while some public TCRs were found in many individuals. Several of the top co-occurrence clusters appeared to be linked to parvovirus B19, influenza, CMV and Epstein-Barr virus, according to a later analysis. When HLA alleles, especially DR and DQ, strongly co-occurred, TCR associations were difficult to assign to individual alleles. Correlated functional status among segregating V segments might reflect linkage disequilibrium, but an unknown experimental factor could not be ruled out. In a later analysis, HLA-associated TCR beta chains showed more clonal expansion and lower generation probabilities than non-associated chains that were equally common. Presence/absence analyses assumed roughly uniform sequencing depth across donors, an assumption that may not hold. The authors suggested that the approach could potentially be extended to other disease states and immunological phenotypes. A cluster of highly shared sequence variants was judged likely to represent a technical artifact of the sequencing pipeline.

The CDR3 numbers 14 residues from cysteine through phenylalanine. Only the CDR3 region is kept as DNA, spanning 42 bases read in frame from base 1. The V and J ends are trimmed by 6 bases and 5 bases, leaving 13 bases between them. The CDR1 and CDR2 encoded by the germline V gene are SNHLY and FYNNEI. A word on this clone: Its antigen is still unknown. Qualities for individual bases were not recorded, and no much larger clone is one base off.

The library was built by means of the immunoSEQ multiplex PCR assay. The multiplex PCR relied on a mix of 60 forward primers for TCR Vbeta segments and 13 reverse primers for TCR Jbeta segments. Amplification of the CDR3 region of rearranged TCR beta genes was performed with a multiplex PCR assay on genomic DNA. The Illumina HiSeq System was used to sequence the amplified TCR beta libraries as 87-base-pair reads. In the original analysis: A later analysis counted tens of millions of unique TCR beta chains across the 670 or so repertoires, and around 9.9 million of these chains were shared by at least two donors. Raw reads were error-corrected and collapsed into unique sequences by a nearest-neighbor algorithm in which closely related sequences were merged to remove PCR and sequencing errors. CDR3 sequences were aligned to IMGT reference sequences to assign V, D and J gene segments. For a sequence to be retained, a match of at least six nucleotides to both a V gene segment and a J gene segment was required. A rearrangement was called productive if the CDR3 had no stop codons and remained in frame with V and J, and every other rearrangement was called non-productive. CDR3 was defined by IMGT convention, running from the second conserved V-encoded cysteine to the conserved J-encoded phenylalanine. In an earlier analysis of more than 550 of the donors, sequences lacking an unambiguous match to a single V gene segment were excluded. An earlier analysis of 587 of the donors classified V segments as functional when productive rearrangements were above 56.7% and as segregating when the standard deviation between donors was above 5%. A statistical classification framework was built for diagnosing cytomegalovirus status from the catalog of TCR beta chain sequences. A later analysis assigned V and J genes by comparing TCR nucleotide sequences with IMGT/GENE-DB human TR gene sequences. The TCRdist pipeline was used in a later analysis to assign CDR3 sequences and most-parsimonious VDJ recombination scenarios. In a later analysis, each TCR beta chain was defined by its CDR3 amino acid sequence together with its V-gene family, and reads without a unique V-gene family were excluded. In a later analysis, a few hundred highly shared, low-generation-probability nucleotide sequences were removed to address suspected cross-contamination and a sequencing artifact. A later analysis calculated a clonal expansion index for each public chain from normalized within-repertoire ranks of inferred template counts. In a later analysis, generation probabilities were computed with a VDJ recombination model fitted to out-of-frame rearrangements, and the resulting probabilities were checked against IGoR. In a later analysis, hypergeometric tests were used to score TCR-TCR, TCR-HLA and TCR-CMV co-occurrence, with a repertoire-size bias correction applied to TCR pairs. A later analysis estimated false discovery rates by permuting HLA or CMV assignments 20 times. In a later analysis, co-occurring TCRs were grouped using DBSCAN, with TCRdist sequence similarity added in when clustering inside HLA-allele-positive subsets. Repertoires with fewer than 30,000 or more than 120,000 public chains were left out of co-occurrence clustering, as were five repertoires with anomalous nucleotide sharing. The clones in this table, taken by TCRdb from immuneACCESS, are in-frame only. Not every clone is retained; where verified, under half of the shortfall comes from an unresolved V gene, and the cause of the rest is unknown. The V and J calls and clone size come from that table; D and trimming were worked out from the DNA. In all, the sample holds approximately 69,000 clones, and about 70% of those were seen once. The ten largest clones capture roughly 20% of the sample.

In total, just over 650 healthy bone marrow donors made up the cohort. Cohort members were all nominally healthy when sampled, although unrecorded immune exposures were likely present. The donor tested CMV seropositive and was one of the 289 seropositive cohort members. A peripheral blood sample was collected from each donor, and TCR beta sequencing was performed on peripheral blood mononuclear cells. Genomic DNA was extracted from the blood cell samples with the Qiagen DNeasy Blood Extraction Kit. Sequenced: PBMCs. The source is a woman aged 25 to 39 in good health and CMV-seropositive. The chain couples TRBV2 to TRBJ1-4, with an unclear D gene assignment. For the CDR3, the sequence is CASSREGGNEKLFF. The DNA reads as follows: TGTGCCAGCAGCCGGGAGGGCGGCAATGAAAAACTGTTTTTT. This CDR3, with the reference TRBV2 and TRBJ1-4 proteins standing in past its ends, gives the full variable domain EPEVTQTPSHQVTQMGQEVILRCVPISNHLYFYWYRQILGQKVEFLVSFYNNEISEKSEIFDDQFSVERPDGSNFTLKIRSTKLEDSAMYFCASSREGGNEKLFFGSGTQLSVL.